These 27 T cell receptor beta chains were sequenced from one sample in a study of regulatory T cells in long-lasting Graves disease. Library construction for TCR beta used iRepertoire HTBI primers and Arm-PCR of CDR3 regions. Using its own MiXCR run on the multiplex PCR reads, TCRdb lists one record per CDR3 protein. There are roughly 300,000 distinct CDR3 sequences in the sample; 15% to 20% occur only once, and just under 30% lies in the top ten. The time point here: persistent/refractory GD, antithyroid drugs over 5 years with positive TRAb. PBMC RNA served as the TCR library source. This specimen was peripheral blood mononuclear cells (PBMCs), taken when the disease was refractory, from a patient treated with antithyroid drugs. These receptors originate from a female donor with Graves disease.

This sequence joins TRBV6-1 and TRBJ1-6; 8 positions agree with TRBD1. CDR1 and CDR2 (germline): MNHNS, SASEGT. The ends lost 7 bases at V and 6 bases at J; junction bases unmatched: 5. This CDR3 comprises 14 residues. This CDR3 reads CASTRTGFNSPLHF. In nucleotides, the CDR3 is TGTGCCAGCACCCGGACAGGGTTTAATTCACCCCTCCACTTT.

There are a few counts of this clonotype. CDR3 sequence: CASSSGLADYNEQFF. The CDR3 DNA reads TGCGCCAGCAGCTCGGGACTAGCGGATTACAATGAGCAGTTCTTC. This sequence joins TRBV5-1 and TRBJ2-1, with TRBD2 matching over 11 bases. CDR3 length: 15 amino acids. Germline values: CDR1 SGHRS, CDR2 YFSETQ. V gave up 3 bases and J gave up 4 bases; unmatched junction bases: 3.

This clonotype showed up many times. V gene TRBV7-2 combines with J gene TRBJ2-7; 10 nucleotides match TRBD1. The CDR3 is 14 residues long. V trimming: 5 bases; J trimming: 6 bases; junction bases outside the gene matches: 7. Germline values: CDR1 SGHTA, CDR2 FQGNSA. The CDR3 DNA is TGTGCCAGCAGCCCACCCGGGACAGGGGCCGAGCAGTACTTC. It encodes CASSPPGTGAEQYF.

Details on this clonotype: With a much larger clone just one base away, this may be a read error. The rearrangement links TRBV12-3 or TRBV12-4 to TRBJ2-7; D is ambiguous. Trimming removed 5 bases at V and 2 bases at J, with 19 bases between. This CDR3 is 16 amino acids long. The CDR3 DNA reads as TGTGCCAGCAGTCCCCCCCCTATGGGAAGCCCCTACGAGCAGTACTTC. Translating gives CASSPPPMGSPYEQYF.

The V gene is TRBV5-4, the J gene TRBJ1-1; no definite D call. CDR1 is SGHNT and CDR2 is YYREEE in the germline V gene (reference sequence). V was cut by 1 base and J by 3 bases, with 10 bases left in between. There are 14 residues in the CDR3. The CDR3 spells CASSLFSVDTEAFF. In nucleotides, the CDR3 is TGTGCCAGCAGCTTGTTTTCAGTCGACACTGAAGCTTTCTTT.

The chain carries TRBV5-1 and TRBJ1-2; no clear D. Per the germline V gene, CDR1 is SGHRS and CDR2 is YFSETQ. This CDR3 has 16 residues. V was cut by 0 bases and J by 0 bases, with 12 bases left in between. The chain's CDR3 is CASSLGPTDTNYGYTF. In DNA, the CDR3 is TGCGCCAGCAGCTTGGGCCCAACGGATACTAACTATGGCTACACCTTC.

The rearrangement uses TRBV9 and TRBJ1-4; D ambiguous. Germline CDR1 reads SGDLS; CDR2 reads YYNGEE. The CDR3 spans 17 residues. Trimming took off 0 bases at V and 0 bases at J, with 12 bases between the two ends. CDR3 protein: CASSVGVGPATNEKLFF. In nucleotides, the CDR3 is TGTGCCAGCAGCGTAGGGGTAGGCCCAGCAACTAATGAAAAACTGTTTTTT.

This clonotype was detected ten times or more. The V call is TRBV20-1, the J call TRBJ1-2, with D uncertain. V lost 3 bases and J 3 bases, leaving 8 bases between the germline ends. Germline CDR1 DFQATT, CDR2 SNEGSKA (reference sequence). The CDR3 is 12 amino acids. The CDR3 DNA reads as TGCAGTGCTAGCCCGGGAGACTATGGCTACACCTTC. Amino acid sequence: CSASPGDYGYTF.

This clonotype has only a few counts. The CDR3: CASRPTSGAYNEQFF. Here the CDR3 DNA reads TGTGCCAGCAGACCAACTAGCGGGGCCTACAATGAGCAGTTCTTC. The gene calls are TRBV6-2 or TRBV6-3 and TRBJ2-1, with TRBD2 matching over 10 bases. The CDR3 totals 15 residues. Germline-derived CDR1 and CDR2 are MNHEY and SVGEGT. J lost 2 bases, V lost 6 bases, and 4 bases had no gene match.

The chain employs TRBV12-3 or TRBV12-4 and TRBJ1-4; TRBD1 aligns across 9 bases. The J segment lost 3 bases and the V segment lost 5 bases, leaving 7 bases of the junction unmatched. This CDR3 is built from 16 residues. The CDR3 protein is CASSRDRANSNEKLFF. The DNA for the CDR3 is TGTGCCAGCAGTAGGGACAGGGCCAACTCTAATGAAAAACTGTTTTTT.

The genes are TRBV25-1 and TRBJ1-1; D remains ambiguous. The CDR3 is made up of 12 amino acids. Deletions cut 2 bases from V and 5 bases from J, with 6 bases between. CDR1 is MGHDK and CDR2 is SYGVNS in the germline V gene. The CDR3 nucleotides read TGTGCCAGCAGTGAAACAGCGACTGAAGCTTTCTTT. The encoded protein is CASSETATEAFF.

This clonotype was observed many times. The CDR3 coding sequence is TGTGCCAGCAGCCCGGGACAGCAGCATCAGCCCCAGCATTTT. This translates into CASSPGQQHQPQHF. The gene calls are TRBV7-2 and TRBJ1-5; the match to TRBD1 covers 7 bases. The CDR3 spans 14 residues. With 5 bases clipped from V and 5 bases from J, the junction kept 6 bases outside the gene matches. Germline CDR1 is SGHTA and CDR2 is FQGNSA. The full variable domain, with the rest looked up from reference TRBV7-2 and TRBJ1-5, is GAGVSQSPSNKVTEKGKDVELRCDPISGHTALYWYRQSLGQGLEFLIYFQGNSAPDKSGLPSDRFSAERTGGSVSTLTIQRTQQEDSAVYLCASSPGQQHQPQHFGDGTRLSIL.

This clonotype appeared many times. The gene calls are TRBV7-8 and TRBJ2-5, with D perhaps TRBD2 (5 bases). V was shortened by 5 bases and J by 7 bases, with 8 bases between the two germline ends. The CDR3 runs 11 residues. CDR1 and CDR2 (germline): SGHVS, FQNEAQ. The CDR3 here is CASSAGGTQYF. The DNA for the CDR3 is TGTGCCAGCAGCGCTGGAGGGACCCAGTACTTC. The full variable domain, rest sourced from reference TRBV7-8 and TRBJ2-5, is GAGVSQSPRYKVAKRGQDVALRCDPISGHVSLFWYQQALGQGPEFLTYFQNEAQLDKSGLPSDRFFAERPEGSVSTLKIQRTQQEDSAVYLCASSAGGTQYFGPGTRLLVL.

This clonotype was seen more than once but under ten times. This chain connects TRBV6-1 to TRBJ2-7, with TRBD1 matching over 7 bases. Germline V gene data show CDR1 as MNHNS and CDR2 as SASEGT. V shed 7 bases, J shed 1 base, and the junction held 7 bases outside the gene matches. This CDR3 is 14 amino acids long. The CDR3 coding sequence is TGTGCCAGCAAGGCCGGGACAGTATCCTACGAGCAGTACTTC. This translates into CASKAGTVSYEQYF.

This clonotype was recorded only once. This likely stems from a read error, as it lies one base from a far larger clone. The chain employs TRBV6-2 or TRBV6-3 and TRBJ1-2, with D unclear. This CDR3 has 12 residues. V gave up 11 bases and J gave up 3 bases, with 13 bases separating them. Germline CDR1 reads MNHEY; CDR2 reads SVGEGT. The CDR3 DNA sequence: TGTGCCGGCCAGTGGACTTACTATGGCTACACCTTC. The encoded protein is CAGQWTYYGYTF.

In the case of this clonotype: A single base separates this from a much larger clone, so it may be a read error. The rearrangement joins TRBV28 to TRBJ2-2; TRBD1 matches 8 bases. V was pared by 5 bases and J by 1 base, with 3 bases of the junction left unmatched. The germline V gene encodes CDR1 MDHEN and CDR2 SYDVKM. This CDR3 spans 15 amino acids. The CDR3 loop is CASSRTGRNTGELFF. The CDR3 coding sequence is TGTGCCAGCAGTCGGACAGGGAGGAACACCGGGGAGCTGTTTTTT.

This clonotype was recorded at least ten times. The chain uses TRBV2 and TRBJ2-7; D perhaps matches TRBD1 (6 bases). CDR3 length equals 16 residues. Germline V gene data show CDR1 as SNHLY and CDR2 as FYNNEI. V lost 5 bases and J lost 6, with 23 bases in between. CDR3 sequence (DNA): TGTGCCAGCAGTTCCGGGACATTTGGGGTTAGGGTCGAGCAGTACTTC. Amino acid sequence: CASSSGTFGVRVEQYF.

This clonotype was seen a handful of times. The chain carries TRBV6-5 and TRBJ1-4, with 7 positions matching TRBD1. The V gene's germline CDR1 is MNHEY and CDR2 SVGAGI. V was pared by 4 bases and J by 7 bases, with 9 bases of the junction left unmatched. The CDR3 has 15 amino acids. CDR3 in DNA: TGTGCCAGCAGTTCGACCGGGACAGCGGGTGAAAAACTGTTTTTT. It yields the protein CASSSTGTAGEKLFF.

This clonotype came up many times. The chain uses TRBV7-9 and TRBJ1-4, with D uncertain. Trimming removed 2 bases at V and 12 bases at J, with 16 bases between. This CDR3 is built from 14 residues. From germline, CDR1 is SEHNR and CDR2 FQNEAQ (reference sequence). This CDR3 is CASSLKGPPGELFF. Written as DNA, the CDR3 is TGTGCCAGCAGCTTAAAAGGGCCCCCGGGTGAACTGTTTTTT.

This clonotype was seen a few times. The chain is built from TRBV11-2 and TRBJ1-1; 7 positions agree with TRBD1. The length of the CDR3 is 12 residues. The trim removed 3 bases at V and 8 bases at J, leaving 3 bases unmatched. Germline V CDR1 and CDR2: SGHAT, FQNNGV. The CDR3: CASSFRTGEAFF. The CDR3 bases are TGTGCCAGCAGCTTTAGGACAGGAGAAGCTTTCTTT. Filled out from reference TRBV11-2 and TRBJ1-1, the complete variable domain reads EAGVAQSPRYKIIEKRQSVAFWCNPISGHATLYWYQQILGQGPKLLIQFQNNGVVDDSQLPKDRFSAERLKGVDSTLKIQPAKLEDSAVYLCASSFRTGEAFFGQGTRLTVV.

This sequence joins TRBV4-3 and TRBJ2-2, with 8 bases fitting TRBD1. The CDR3 contains 17 residues. In germline, CDR1 is LGHNA, CDR2 YSLEER. Trimming cost V 0 bases and J 5 bases; bases outside gene matches: 8. In DNA form, the CDR3 reads TGCGCCAGCAGCCAAGAAGGTCAGGGGGCAGGAACCGGGGAGCTGTTTTTT. This codes for CASSQEGQGAGTGELFF.

This clonotype appeared many times. The rearrangement links TRBV30 to TRBJ1-1; D remains unclear. Trimming removed 2 bases at V and 10 bases at J, with 17 bases between. The CDR3 length is 13 residues. Germline assignment: CDR1 GTSNPN and CDR2 SVGIG (reference sequence). The CDR3 DNA reads as TGTGCCTGGAGTCCAGGATCCGGCCTGGGAGCTTTCTTT. This translates into CAWSPGSGLGAFF.

This clonotype was counted at least ten times. J is TRBJ1-2 and V is TRBV27; D is unclear. Trimming took off 5 bases at V and 2 bases at J, with 12 bases between the two ends. Germline V gives CDR1 MNHEY, CDR2 SMNVEV (reference sequence). There are 14 residues in the CDR3. For the CDR3, the DNA is TGTGCCAGCAGTGCCTTCTCAGGAAACTATGGCTACACCTTC. Translated, it gives CASSAFSGNYGYTF.

The J gene is TRBJ1-2, the V gene TRBV7-9; D might be TRBD1 (5 bases). The germline V gene has CDR1 SEHNR and CDR2 FQNEAQ (reference sequence). The CDR3 contains 15 residues. V was trimmed by 1 base and J by 2 bases, leaving 11 bases between them. The CDR3 protein is CASSLGLGTNYGYTF. The DNA for the CDR3 is TGTGCCAGCAGCTTAGGGCTGGGGACCAACTATGGCTACACCTTC.

This clonotype was observed a handful of times. The genes are TRBV5-1 and TRBJ2-5; 7 nucleotides line up with TRBD1. CDR1 is SGHRS, CDR2 YFSETQ, per germline. The CDR3 runs to 14 residues. The V and J ends lost 3 bases and 0 bases, in that order; junction bases with no gene match: 2. CDR3 DNA sequence: TGCGCCAGCAGCTCCGACAGGGACCAAGAGACCCAGTACTTC. Translating it yields CASSSDRDQETQYF.

This clonotype was detected a few times. The V call is TRBV7-9, the J call TRBJ1-1; D is unresolved. Deletions cut 5 bases from V and 9 bases from J, with 13 bases between. Germline CDR1 SEHNR, CDR2 FQNEAQ (reference sequence). CDR3 size: 12 residues. The CDR3, as DNA: TGTGCCAGCAGCCCAGGAGGGTTCCAAGCTTTCTTT. Encoded protein: CASSPGGFQAFF. The variable domain in full, with the rest retrieved from reference TRBV7-9 and TRBJ1-1, is DTGVSQNPRHKITKRGQNVTFRCDPISEHNRLYWYRQTLGQGPEFLTYFQNEAQLEKSRLLSDRFSAERPKGSFSTLEIQRTEQGDSAMYLCASSPGGFQAFFGQGTRLTVV.

To note about this clonotype: The CDR3 end shows no conserved phenylalanine or tryptophan, and so a read error is likely. The DNA is omitted, as the CDR3 cannot be located on it reliably, and the CDR3 follows TCRdb's listing. The rearrangement joins TRBV11-3 to TRBJ2-7; the listed D gene, TRBD1, was not tested against the DNA. Germline CDR1 is SGHNT and CDR2 is YENEEA. The CDR3 totals 15 residues, both ends included. The CDR3: CASSFSGRRAGEQYL.